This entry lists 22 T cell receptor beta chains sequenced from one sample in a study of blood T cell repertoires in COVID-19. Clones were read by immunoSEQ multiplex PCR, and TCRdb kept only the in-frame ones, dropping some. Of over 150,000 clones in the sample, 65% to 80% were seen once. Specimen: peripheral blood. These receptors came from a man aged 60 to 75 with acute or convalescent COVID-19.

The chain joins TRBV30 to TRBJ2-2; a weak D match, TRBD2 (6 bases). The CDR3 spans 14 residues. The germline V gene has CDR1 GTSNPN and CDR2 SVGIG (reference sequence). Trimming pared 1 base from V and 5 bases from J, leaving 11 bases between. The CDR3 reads CAWSGTGGTGELFF. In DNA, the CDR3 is TGTGCCTGGAGTGGGACCGGGGGAACCGGGGAGCTGTTTTTT.

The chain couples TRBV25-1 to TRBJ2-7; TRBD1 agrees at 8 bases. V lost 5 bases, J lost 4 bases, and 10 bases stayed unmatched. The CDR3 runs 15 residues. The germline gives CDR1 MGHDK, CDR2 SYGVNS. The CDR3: CASSPGLGTGYEQYF. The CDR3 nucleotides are TGTGCCAGCAGTCCAGGGTTAGGGACAGGATACGAGCAGTACTTC.

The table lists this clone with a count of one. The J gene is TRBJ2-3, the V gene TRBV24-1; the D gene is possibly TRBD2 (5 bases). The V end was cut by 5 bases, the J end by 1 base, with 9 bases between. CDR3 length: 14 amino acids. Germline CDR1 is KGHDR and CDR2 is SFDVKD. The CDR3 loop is CATSGGRGTDTQYF. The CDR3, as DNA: TGTGCCACCAGTGGAGGGCGCGGCACAGATACGCAGTATTTT.

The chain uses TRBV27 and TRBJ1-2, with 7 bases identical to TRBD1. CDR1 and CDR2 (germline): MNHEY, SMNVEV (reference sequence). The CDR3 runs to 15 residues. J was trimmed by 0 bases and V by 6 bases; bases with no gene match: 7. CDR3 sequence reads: CASRRDSYTNYGYTF. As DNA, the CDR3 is TGTGCCAGCAGACGGGACAGCTATACTAACTATGGCTACACCTTC.

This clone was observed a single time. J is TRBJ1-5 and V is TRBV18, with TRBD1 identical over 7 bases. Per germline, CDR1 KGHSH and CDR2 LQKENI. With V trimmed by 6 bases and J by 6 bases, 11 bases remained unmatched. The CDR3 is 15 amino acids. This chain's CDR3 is CASSGERGHGQPQHF. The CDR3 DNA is TGTGCCAGCTCTGGCGAAAGGGGGCATGGTCAGCCCCAGCATTTT. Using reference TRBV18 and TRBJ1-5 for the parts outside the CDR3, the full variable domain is NAGVMQNPRHLVRRRGQEARLRCSPMKGHSHVYWYRQLPEEGLKFMVYLQKENIIDESGMPKERFSAEFPKEGPSILRIQQVVRGDSAAYFCASSGERGHGQPQHFGDGTRLSIL.

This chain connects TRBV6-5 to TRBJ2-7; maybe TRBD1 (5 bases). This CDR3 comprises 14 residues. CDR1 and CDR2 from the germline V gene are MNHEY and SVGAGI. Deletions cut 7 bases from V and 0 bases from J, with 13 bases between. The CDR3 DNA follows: TGTGCCAGCAATTATGACAGCTCCTCCTACGAGCAGTACTTC. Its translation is CASNYDSSSYEQYF.

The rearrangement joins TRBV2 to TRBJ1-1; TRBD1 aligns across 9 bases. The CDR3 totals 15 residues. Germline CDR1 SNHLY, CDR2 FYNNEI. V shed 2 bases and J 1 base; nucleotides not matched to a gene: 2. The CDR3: CASSEQQGANTEAFF. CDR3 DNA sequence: TGTGCCAGCAGTGAACAACAGGGGGCGAACACTGAAGCTTTCTTT. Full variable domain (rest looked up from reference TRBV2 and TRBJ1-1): EPEVTQTPSHQVTQMGQEVILRCVPISNHLYFYWYRQILGQKVEFLVSFYNNEISEKSEIFDDQFSVERPDGSNFTLKIRSTKLEDSAMYFCASSEQQGANTEAFFGQGTRLTVV.

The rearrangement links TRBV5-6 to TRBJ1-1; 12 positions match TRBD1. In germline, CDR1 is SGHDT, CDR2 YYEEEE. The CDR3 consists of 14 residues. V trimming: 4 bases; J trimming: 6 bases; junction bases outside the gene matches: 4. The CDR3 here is CASSEGQGASEAFF. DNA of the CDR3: TGTGCCAGCAGCGAGGGACAGGGGGCCTCTGAAGCTTTCTTT.

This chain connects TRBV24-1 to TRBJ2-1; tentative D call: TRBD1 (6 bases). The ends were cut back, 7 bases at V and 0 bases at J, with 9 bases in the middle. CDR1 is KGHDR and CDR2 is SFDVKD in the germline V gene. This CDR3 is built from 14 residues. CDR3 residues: CATRQGSSYNEQFF. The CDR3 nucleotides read TGTGCCACCAGACAGGGCAGCTCCTACAATGAGCAGTTCTTC.

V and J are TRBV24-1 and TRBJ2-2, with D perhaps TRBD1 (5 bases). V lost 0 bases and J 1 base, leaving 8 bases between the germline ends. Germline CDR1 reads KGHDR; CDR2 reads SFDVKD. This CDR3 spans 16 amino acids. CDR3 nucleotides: TGTGCCACCAGTGATTTGGGACAAGGGAACACCGGGGAGCTGTTTTTT. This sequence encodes CATSDLGQGNTGELFF.

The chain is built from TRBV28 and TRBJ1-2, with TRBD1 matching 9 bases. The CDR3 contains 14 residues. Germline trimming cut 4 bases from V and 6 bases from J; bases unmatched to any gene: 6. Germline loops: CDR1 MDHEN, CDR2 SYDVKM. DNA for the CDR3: TGTGCCAGCAGTTCCGGGACAGGGTACAATGGCTACACCTTC. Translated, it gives CASSSGTGYNGYTF.

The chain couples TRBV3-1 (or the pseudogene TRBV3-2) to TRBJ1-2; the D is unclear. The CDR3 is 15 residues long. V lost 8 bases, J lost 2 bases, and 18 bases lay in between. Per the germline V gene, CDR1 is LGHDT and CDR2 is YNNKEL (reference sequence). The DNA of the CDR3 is TGTGCCAGCCGTGGATCCGGTACAGAAAACTATGGCTACACCTTC. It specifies CASRGSGTENYGYTF.

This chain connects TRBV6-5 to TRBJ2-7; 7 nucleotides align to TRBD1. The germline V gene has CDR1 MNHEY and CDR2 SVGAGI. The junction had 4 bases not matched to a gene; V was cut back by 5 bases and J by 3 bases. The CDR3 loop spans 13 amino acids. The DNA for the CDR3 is TGTGCCAGCAGTCAGACAGGGAACTACGAGCAGTACTTC. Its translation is CASSQTGNYEQYF.

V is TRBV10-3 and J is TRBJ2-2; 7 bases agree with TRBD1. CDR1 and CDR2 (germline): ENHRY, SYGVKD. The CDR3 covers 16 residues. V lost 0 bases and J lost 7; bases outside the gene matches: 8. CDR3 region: CAISESRGGSDGELFF. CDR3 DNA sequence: TGTGCCATCAGTGAGTCGAGAGGGGGCAGCGACGGGGAGCTGTTTTTT.

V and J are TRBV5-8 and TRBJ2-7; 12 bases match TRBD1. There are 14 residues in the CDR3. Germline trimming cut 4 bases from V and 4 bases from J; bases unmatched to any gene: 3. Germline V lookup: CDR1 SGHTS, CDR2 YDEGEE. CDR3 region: CASSPGQGAYEQYF. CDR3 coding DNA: TGTGCCAGCAGCCCGGGACAGGGGGCGTACGAGCAGTACTTC.

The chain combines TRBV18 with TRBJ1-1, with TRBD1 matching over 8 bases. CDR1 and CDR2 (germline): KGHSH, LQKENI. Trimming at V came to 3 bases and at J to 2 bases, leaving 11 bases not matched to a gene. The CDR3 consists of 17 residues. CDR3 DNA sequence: TGTGCCAGCTCACCCTTGACAGGGGAGGGTTACAACACTGAAGCTTTCTTT. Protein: CASSPLTGEGYNTEAFF.

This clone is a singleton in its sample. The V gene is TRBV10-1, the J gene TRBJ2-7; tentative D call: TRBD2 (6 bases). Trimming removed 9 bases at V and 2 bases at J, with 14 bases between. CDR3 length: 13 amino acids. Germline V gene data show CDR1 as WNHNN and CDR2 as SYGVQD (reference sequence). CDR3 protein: CASPRDFPYEQYF. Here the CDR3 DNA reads TGCGCCAGTCCCCGGGACTTCCCCTACGAGCAGTACTTC.

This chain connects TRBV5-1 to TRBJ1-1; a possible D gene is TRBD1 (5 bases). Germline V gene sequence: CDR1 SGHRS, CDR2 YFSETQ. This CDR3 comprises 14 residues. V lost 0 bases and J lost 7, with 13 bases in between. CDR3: CASSLEFSTVEAFF. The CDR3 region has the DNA TGCGCCAGCAGCTTGGAGTTTTCGACAGTTGAAGCTTTCTTT.

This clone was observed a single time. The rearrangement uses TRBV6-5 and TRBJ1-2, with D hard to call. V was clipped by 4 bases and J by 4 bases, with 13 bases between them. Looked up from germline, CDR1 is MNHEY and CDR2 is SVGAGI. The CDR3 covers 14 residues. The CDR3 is CASSSGQIFYGYTF. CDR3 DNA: TGTGCCAGCAGTTCTGGGCAGATTTTCTATGGCTACACCTTC.

DNA for the CDR3: TGCGCCAGCCGGCTCAGGCGGGGGAGCACAGATACGCAGTATTTT. It is translated as CASRLRRGSTDTQYF. The chain is built from TRBV4-1 and TRBJ2-3; 7 bases map to TRBD2. Germline V gene data show CDR1 as MGHRA and CDR2 as YSYEKL. With V trimmed by 8 bases and J by 0 bases, 8 bases remained unmatched. This CDR3 is built from 15 residues.

As DNA, the CDR3 is TGTGCCAGCAGCGGACAGGGGGCGGGTGGAAACACCATATATTTT. The encoded protein is CASSGQGAGGNTIYF. The chain employs TRBV5-4 and TRBJ1-3; 11 bases match TRBD1. The junction had 3 bases not matched to a gene; V was cut back by 4 bases and J by 3 bases. Germline V gene data show CDR1 as SGHNT and CDR2 as YYREEE (reference sequence). CDR3 length equals 15 residues.

The CDR3 DNA reads TGTGCCAGCAGTCCCCGACTAGCGGGGCTCTACGAGCAGTACTTC. Amino acid sequence: CASSPRLAGLYEQYF. The chain carries TRBV7-8 and TRBJ2-7, with 11 bases that match TRBD2. J lost 3 bases, V lost 6 bases, and 7 bases had no gene match. The V gene's germline CDR1 is SGHVS and CDR2 FQNEAQ. This CDR3 is 15 amino acids long.